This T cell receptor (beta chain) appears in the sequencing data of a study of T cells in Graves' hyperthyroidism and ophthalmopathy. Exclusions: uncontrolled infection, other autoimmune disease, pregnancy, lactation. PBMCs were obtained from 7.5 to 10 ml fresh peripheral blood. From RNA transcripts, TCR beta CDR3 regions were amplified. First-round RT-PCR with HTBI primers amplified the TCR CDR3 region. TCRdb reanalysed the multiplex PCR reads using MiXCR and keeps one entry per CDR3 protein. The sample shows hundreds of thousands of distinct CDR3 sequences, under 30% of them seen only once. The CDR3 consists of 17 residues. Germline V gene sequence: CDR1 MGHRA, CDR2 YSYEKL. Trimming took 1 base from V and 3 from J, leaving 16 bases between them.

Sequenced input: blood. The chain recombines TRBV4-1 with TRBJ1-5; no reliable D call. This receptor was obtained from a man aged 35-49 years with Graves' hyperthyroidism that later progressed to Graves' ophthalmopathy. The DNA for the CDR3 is TGCGCCAGCAGCCAAGGAAGTGTATCGCAGTACAATCAGCCCCAGCATTTT. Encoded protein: CASSQGSVSQYNQPQHF.